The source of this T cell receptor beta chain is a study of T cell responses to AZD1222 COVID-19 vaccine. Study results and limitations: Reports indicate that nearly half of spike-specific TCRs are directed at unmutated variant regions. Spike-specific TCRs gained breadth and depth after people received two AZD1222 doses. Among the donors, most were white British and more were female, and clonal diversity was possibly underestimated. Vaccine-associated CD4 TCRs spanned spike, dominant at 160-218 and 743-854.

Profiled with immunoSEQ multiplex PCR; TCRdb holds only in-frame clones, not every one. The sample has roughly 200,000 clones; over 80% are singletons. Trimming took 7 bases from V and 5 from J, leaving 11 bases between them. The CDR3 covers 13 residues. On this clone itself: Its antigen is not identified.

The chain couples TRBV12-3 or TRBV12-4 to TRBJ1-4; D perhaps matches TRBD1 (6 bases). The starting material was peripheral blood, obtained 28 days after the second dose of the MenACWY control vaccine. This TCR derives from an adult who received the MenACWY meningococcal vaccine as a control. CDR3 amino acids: CASKGGVNEKLFF. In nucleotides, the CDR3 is TGTGCCAGCAAGGGGGGAGTGAATGAAAAACTGTTTTTT.